The 25 T cell receptor beta chains reported below all come from one sample, sequenced in a study of T cell responses to AZD1222 COVID-19 vaccine. The protocol was immunoSEQ multiplex PCR, while the TCRdb copy is restricted to in-frame clones and leaves out a portion. The table shows 120,000 to 150,000 clones, with approximately 90% occurring only once. Sequences were derived from peripheral blood, sampled on day 0 of AZD1222 vaccination. The receptors were sampled from an adult in good health.

The V call is TRBV6-5, the J call TRBJ1-2; 8 bases align to TRBD1. Germline CDR1 is MNHEY and CDR2 is SVGAGI. V shed 3 bases and J 6 bases; nucleotides not matched to a gene: 12. This CDR3 spans 16 amino acids. The CDR3 loop reads CASSYSTGAGLDGYTF. The CDR3 nucleotides are TGTGCCAGCAGTTATTCGACAGGGGCGGGTTTGGATGGCTACACCTTC.

The V gene is TRBV6-5, the J gene TRBJ1-1; 8 bases align to TRBD1. The CDR3 has 13 residues. CDR1 MNHEY and CDR2 SVGAGI come from the germline V gene. Germline trimming cut 8 bases from V and 6 bases from J; bases unmatched to any gene: 8. The CDR3 loop reads CASRRGRGPEAFF. DNA of the CDR3: TGTGCCAGCCGCAGGGGGCGCGGACCTGAAGCTTTCTTT.

The J gene is TRBJ1-5, the V gene TRBV5-5; 8 bases fit TRBD1. Germline V gene data show CDR1 as SGHKS and CDR2 as YYEKEE (reference sequence). V trimming: 1 base; J trimming: 11 bases; junction bases outside the gene matches: 8. The CDR3 contains 14 residues. CDR3 amino acids: CASSLQGADLAQHF. The CDR3 region has the DNA TGTGCCAGCAGCTTGCAGGGGGCGGATTTGGCCCAGCATTTT. The full variable domain, completed using reference TRBV5-5 and TRBJ1-5, is DAGVTQSPTHLIKTRGQQVTLRCSPISGHKSVSWYQQVLGQGPQFIFQYYEKEERGRGNFPDRFSARQFPNYSSELNVNALLLGDSALYLCASSLQGADLAQHFGDGTRLSIL.

The genes are TRBV5-4 and TRBJ1-3; D is unresolved. Germline-derived CDR1 and CDR2 are SGHNT and YYREEE (reference sequence). The V end lost 2 bases, the J end lost 1 base, and 7 bases lay between the germline ends. The CDR3 consists of 14 residues. The CDR3 region is CASSFSDSGNTIYF. CDR3 nucleotide sequence: TGTGCCAGCAGCTTCTCCGATTCTGGAAACACCATATATTTT.

This chain joins TRBV28 and TRBJ2-7; a possible D gene is TRBD2 (5 bases). The CDR3 totals 15 residues. Germline V gene lookup returns CDR1 MDHEN and CDR2 SYDVKM. V dropped 8 bases and J dropped 2 bases, with 19 bases sitting between them. The chain's CDR3 is CASQPREGFAYEQYF. For the CDR3, the DNA is TGTGCCAGCCAACCCCGCGAGGGTTTCGCCTACGAGCAGTACTTC.

The gene calls are TRBV27 and TRBJ1-6; 10 bases are shared with TRBD1. The germline gives CDR1 MNHEY, CDR2 SMNVEV (reference sequence). V shed 7 bases and J 7 bases; nucleotides not matched to a gene: 7. The CDR3 length is 15 residues. The CDR3 spells CASMGLGQGNSPLHF. As DNA, the CDR3 is TGTGCCAGCATGGGTCTGGGACAGGGGAATTCACCCCTCCACTTT.

The chain employs TRBV6-5 and TRBJ2-2; D possibly uses TRBD1 or TRBD2 (6 bases each). V was clipped by 2 bases and J by 5 bases, with 12 bases between them. From germline, CDR1 is MNHEY and CDR2 SVGAGI. CDR3 length: 15 amino acids. The CDR3 coding sequence is TGTGCCAGCAGTTACGGCCAGGGGAGGACCGGGGAGCTGTTTTTT. It is translated as CASSYGQGRTGELFF.

The chain couples TRBV4-2 to TRBJ1-2; the match to TRBD1 covers 7 bases. Per the germline V gene, CDR1 is LGHNA and CDR2 is YNFKEQ. Unmatched junction bases numbered 5, after V lost 4 bases and J lost 3 bases. The CDR3 length is 14 residues. In DNA form, the CDR3 reads TGTGCCAGCAGCCCTACAGGGGAGGACTATGGCTACACCTTC. It encodes CASSPTGEDYGYTF.

V is TRBV6-2 or TRBV6-3 and J is TRBJ2-2; perhaps D is TRBD1 or TRBD2 (5 bases each). The CDR3 is made up of 17 amino acids. V was cut by 4 bases and J by 0 bases, with 15 bases left in between. Per the germline V gene, CDR1 is MNHEY and CDR2 is SVGEGT. The DNA of the CDR3 is TGTGCCAGCAGTTCTCTCTCGGGGCAAGCGAACACCGGGGAGCTGTTTTTT. The encoded protein is CASSSLSGQANTGELFF.

This rearrangement joins TRBV11-2 to TRBJ2-7; no clear D. Germline V gene data show CDR1 as SGHAT and CDR2 as FQNNGV. The V end lost 4 bases, the J end lost 0 bases, and 19 bases lay between the germline ends. The CDR3 has 17 residues. Here the CDR3 DNA reads TGTGCCAGCAGCTCCGGCCCTGTGCCATCCAACTCCTACGAGCAGTACTTC. It translates to CASSSGPVPSNSYEQYF.

The chain recombines TRBV7-9 with TRBJ2-5, with D maybe TRBD2 (5 bases). The CDR3 contains 13 residues. V was pared by 5 bases and J by 5 bases, with 12 bases between. The germline V gene has CDR1 SEHNR and CDR2 FQNEAQ (reference sequence). Here the CDR3 reads CASSRSGSETQYF. CDR3 in DNA: TGTGCCAGCAGCCGGAGTGGGAGCGAGACCCAGTACTTC.

This sequence joins TRBV19 and TRBJ2-7; 8 nucleotides agree with TRBD1. This CDR3 contains 13 residues. Germline CDR1 reads LNHDA; CDR2 reads SQIVND (reference sequence). V gave up 4 bases and J gave up 10 bases; unmatched junction bases: 9. Written as DNA, the CDR3 is TGTGCCAGTAGTAGGGGACAGGAGGCCCGACAGTACTTC. Its protein product is CASSRGQEARQYF.

The V call is TRBV28, the J call TRBJ1-2, with D perhaps TRBD1 (5 bases). CDR1 is MDHEN and CDR2 is SYDVKM in the germline V gene. Trimming removed 3 bases at V and 7 bases at J, with 15 bases between. The CDR3 extends over 14 amino acids. DNA for the CDR3: TGTGCCAGCAGTTTGCGGGGCCTCGGGGGTGGCTACACCTTC. Its translation is CASSLRGLGGGYTF.

V usage is TRBV27 and J usage is TRBJ1-6; TRBD1 agrees at 8 bases. The germline V gene has CDR1 MNHEY and CDR2 SMNVEV (reference sequence). Germline trimming cut 3 bases from V and 8 bases from J; bases unmatched to any gene: 12. This CDR3 is 17 amino acids long. The CDR3 spells CASSFGGPDRGHSPLHF. The CDR3 coding sequence is TGTGCCAGCAGTTTCGGGGGACCAGACAGGGGTCATTCACCCCTCCACTTT.

The chain joins TRBV4-3 to TRBJ1-5; D gene uncertain. CDR1 is LGHNA, CDR2 YSLEER, per germline. The V and J ends lost 0 bases and 5 bases respectively, with 5 bases between them. There are 13 residues in the CDR3. This CDR3 is CASSQDLDQPQHF. As DNA, the CDR3 is TGCGCCAGCAGCCAAGACCTGGATCAGCCCCAGCATTTT.

The chain couples TRBV7-8 to TRBJ2-2; TRBD1 agrees at 7 bases. Trimming cost V 11 bases and J 4 bases; bases outside gene matches: 10. The CDR3 is 14 amino acids. The germline gives CDR1 SGHVS, CDR2 FQNEAQ. This chain's CDR3 is CASQRQGGTGELFF. DNA of the CDR3: TGTGCCTCACAGAGACAGGGCGGCACCGGGGAGCTGTTTTTT. The entire variable domain, with the rest obtained from reference TRBV7-8 and TRBJ2-2, is as follows: GAGVSQSPRYKVAKRGQDVALRCDPISGHVSLFWYQQALGQGPEFLTYFQNEAQLDKSGLPSDRFFAERPEGSVSTLKIQRTQQEDSAVYLCASQRQGGTGELFFGEGSRLTVL.

The genes are TRBV6-6 and TRBJ1-1, with D unresolved. V lost 0 bases to trimming and J lost 5 bases, with 13 bases between them. Per germline, CDR1 MNHNY and CDR2 SVGAGI (reference sequence). CDR3 length equals 15 residues. For the CDR3, the DNA is TGTGCCAGCAGTTACTCGCGGCCCGACTCAACTGAAGCTTTCTTT. This gives the protein CASSYSRPDSTEAFF.

This clone was counted only a few times. This chain joins TRBV19 and TRBJ2-2, with D uncertain. CDR3 length: 13 residues. Between the trimmed V and J ends, which lost 5 bases and 7 bases, there was a span of 11 bases. Germline V gene sequence: CDR1 LNHDA, CDR2 SQIVND (reference sequence). The CDR3 here is CASSLGVGGELFF. The DNA for the CDR3 is TGTGCCAGTAGTCTTGGGGTGGGCGGGGAGCTGTTTTTT.

The chain uses TRBV4-3 and TRBJ2-5, with D perhaps matching TRBD1 (6 bases). Germline values: CDR1 LGHNA, CDR2 YSLEER. V shed 1 base and J shed 5 bases, with 14 bases lying between them. The CDR3 runs 15 residues. CDR3 residues: CASSQAGALGETQYF. CDR3 nucleotide sequence: TGCGCCAGCAGCCAAGCAGGGGCGTTAGGGGAGACCCAGTACTTC.

V usage is TRBV6-5 and J usage is TRBJ2-1; a weak D match, TRBD2 (5 bases). V lost 2 bases, J lost 3 bases, and 11 bases lay in between. The CDR3 spans 15 residues. Germline CDR1 reads MNHEY; CDR2 reads SVGAGI. This CDR3 reads CASSYEGGIYNEQFF. CDR3 nucleotides: TGTGCCAGCAGTTACGAGGGTGGTATCTACAATGAGCAGTTCTTC.

V gene TRBV5-1 combines with J gene TRBJ2-2; a weak D match, TRBD2 (6 bases). Germline lookup yields CDR1 SGHRS and CDR2 YFSETQ. V lost 3 bases, J lost 1 base, and 10 bases lay in between. The CDR3 has 15 residues. CDR3 loop: CASSYWRGNTGELFF. In nucleotides, the CDR3 is TGCGCCAGCAGCTACTGGCGGGGGAACACCGGGGAGCTGTTTTTT.

The chain employs TRBV9 and TRBJ2-1; the D gene is possibly TRBD2 (5 bases). Germline loops: CDR1 SGDLS, CDR2 YYNGEE. The CDR3 has 15 amino acids. V was pared by 0 bases and J by 10 bases, with 17 bases between. In DNA, the CDR3 is TGTGCCAGCAGCGTAGCTAGCCTTGTCGGCAGCGAGCAGTTCTTC. Amino acid sequence: CASSVASLVGSEQFF.

The gene calls are TRBV5-1 and TRBJ1-1; unclear D gene. V gave up 2 bases and J gave up 7 bases, with 12 bases separating them. CDR3 length equals 13 residues. CDR1 SGHRS and CDR2 YFSETQ come from the germline V gene. DNA of the CDR3: TGCGCCAGCAGCTTAGGAGGGTCCGGTGAAGCTTTCTTT. Its translation is CASSLGGSGEAFF. Full variable domain (outside the CDR3, taken from reference TRBV5-1 and TRBJ1-1): KAGVTQTPRYLIKTRGQQVTLSCSPISGHRSVSWYQQTPGQGLQFLFEYFSETQRNKGNFPGRFSGRQFSNSRSEMNVSTLELGDSALYLCASSLGGSGEAFFGQGTRLTVV.

This clone was recorded once. This rearrangement joins TRBV2 to TRBJ1-1; 7 positions agree with TRBD1. V trimming: 6 bases; J trimming: 0 bases; junction bases outside the gene matches: 10. Germline V CDR1 and CDR2: SNHLY, FYNNEI. The CDR3 spans 16 residues. The CDR3 spells CASRPTGSPLNTEAFF. The CDR3 coding sequence is TGTGCCAGCAGGCCGACAGGGTCTCCTCTGAACACTGAAGCTTTCTTT.

With regard to this clone: The identical CDR3 is also encoded by other nucleotide sequences in the sample. The chain carries TRBV9 and TRBJ1-1; no reliable D call. V was shortened by 2 bases and J by 0 bases, with 8 bases between the two germline ends. The CDR3 length is 14 residues. The V gene's germline CDR1 is SGDLS and CDR2 YYNGEE. CDR3 region: CASSVGNMNTEAFF. DNA of the CDR3: TGTGCCAGCAGCGTGGGGAACATGAACACTGAAGCTTTCTTT.